This is a list of T cell receptor beta chains from one sample in a study of blood T cell repertoires in COVID-19. Using immunoSEQ multiplex PCR, the repertoire was profiled, and TCRdb retains in-frame clones only, with some absent. This sample has 70,000 to 75,000 clones, with about 80% found just once. Sequencing was carried out using peripheral blood. Source of these receptors: a man aged 65 to 79 with acute or convalescent COVID-19. Both conserved end residues are part of each CDR3. D genes are given only for firm matches. Clone size is stated in some rows and not others, as once, few, many or a class when expanded.

TRBJ2-1	18	TRBV11-3	TRBD2	-	TGTGCCAGCAGCTTAGGGCAGGGTAGCGGGAGTAAAGACAATGAGCAGTTCTTC	CASSLGQGSGSKDNEQFF
TRBJ1-1	15	TRBV9	-	-	TGTGCCAGCAGCGCCCAGGGAGGGGCGACCACTGAAGCTTTCTTT	CASSAQGGATTEAFF
TRBJ1-3	14	TRBV15	-	-	TGTGCCACCAGCAGAGCTAGTGGGGGAAACACCATATATTTT	CATSRASGGNTIYF
TRBJ2-1	16	TRBV28	TRBD1	-	TGTGCCAGCAGACCCGTCGACAGGGTGTCCTACAATGAGCAGTTCTTC	CASRPVDRVSYNEQFF
TRBJ2-5	15	TRBV2	TRBD1	-	TGTGCCAGCAGGGGATTGAGGGACAGTCAAGTGGCCCAGTACTTC	CASRGLRDSQVAQYF
TRBJ1-6	14	TRBV29-1	TRBD1	-	TGCAGCGTTGGGGGGACAGGCGTTGATTCACCCCTCCACTTT	CSVGGTGVDSPLHF
TRBJ2-7	15	TRBV27	TRBD1	-	TGTGCCAGCAGTTCGTACCGGGACAGGGGTAACGAGCAGTACTTC	CASSSYRDRGNEQYF
TRBJ2-1	15	TRBV7-9	-	-	TGTGCCAGCAGCTTGACTGGGAGCTCCTACAATGAGCAGTTCTTC	CASSLTGSSYNEQFF
TRBJ2-1	13	TRBV4-3	-	-	TGCGCCAGCAGCCAAGGACTAGACAATGAGCAGTTCTTC	CASSQGLDNEQFF
TRBJ2-1	15	TRBV7-3	TRBD1	-	TGTGCCAGCAGCTTAGTGGGACAGGGCCCAAATGAGCAGTTCTTC	CASSLVGQGPNEQFF
TRBJ2-7	15	TRBV4-1	-	-	TGCGCCAGCAGCCAAGGGTCGGGACTTTCCTACGAGCAGTACTTC	CASSQGSGLSYEQYF
TRBJ1-3	15	TRBV19	-	few	TGTGCCAGTACTATGGACTCCGCTTTCGGAAACACCATATATTTT	CASTMDSAFGNTIYF
TRBJ1-6	13	TRBV19	-	-	TGTGCCAGTACACCAGACTATAATTCACCCCTCCACTTT	CASTPDYNSPLHF
TRBJ1-1	15	TRBV7-6	TRBD1	once	TGTGCCAGCAGCTTAGCCGGGACAGGGGGCACTGAAGCTTTCTTT	CASSLAGTGGTEAFF
TRBJ2-2	13	TRBV28	-	once	TGTGCCAGCATTAGCATAGACACCGGGGAGCTGTTTTTT	CASISIDTGELFF
TRBJ2-1	15	TRBV5-4	-	-	TGTGCCAGCAGCCCCGGTAGAAACTCCTACAATGAGCAGTTCTTC	CASSPGRNSYNEQFF
TRBJ2-3	15	TRBV7-3	TRBD1	-	TGTGCCAGCAGCTTAACCGGGACAGGGCCAGATACGCAGTATTTT	CASSLTGTGPDTQYF
TRBJ2-2	14	TRBV29-1	TRBD1	-	TGCAGCGTTGAAGGACAGGGGGACACCGGGGAGCTGTTTTTT	CSVEGQGDTGELFF
TRBJ2-2	13	TRBV28	-	-	TGTGCCAGCAGCTTAGAGTTATCCGGGGAGCTGTTTTTT	CASSLELSGELFF
TRBJ2-7	13	TRBV6-5	TRBD1	-	TGTGCCAGCCAAACAGGGGAGATCTACGAGCAGTACTTC	CASQTGEIYEQYF
TRBJ2-7	12	TRBV3-1/TRBV3-2	TRBD1	once	TGTGCCAGCAGCTCCGGACAGGGGGTAGAGTACTTC	CASSSGQGVEYF
TRBJ2-5	18	TRBV24-1	-	once	TGTGCCACCAGTGATTCCCGCCGATTAGACAGTTACTATGGAACCCAGTACTTC	CATSDSRRLDSYYGTQYF
TRBJ2-7	15	TRBV27	TRBD2	-	TGTGCCAGCAGTCTCGGTAGCGGGGCCGTCTACGAGCAGTACTTC	CASSLGSGAVYEQYF
TRBJ2-1	16	TRBV11-2	-	-	TGTGCCAGCAGCTTGAATAGCGGTTCATCCTACAATGAGCAGTTCTTC	CASSLNSGSSYNEQFF
TRBJ1-5	15	TRBV4-1	-	once	TGCGCCAGCAGTAAACTGACAAATAGCAATCAGCCCCAGCATTTT	CASSKLTNSNQPQHF
TRBJ1-2	14	TRBV27	TRBD1	-	TGTGCCAGCAGGACTTCTGGGACAGGGAGTGGCTACACCTTC	CASRTSGTGSGYTF
TRBJ1-2	12	TRBV28	-	-	TGTGCCAGCAGTTTATCTGACTATGGCTACACCTTC	CASSLSDYGYTF
TRBJ1-4	13	TRBV5-1	-	-	TGCGCCAGCAGCTTGGAGCGGGGCGAAAAACTGTTTTTT	CASSLERGEKLFF
TRBJ2-1	15	TRBV2	TRBD2	-	TGTGCCAGCAGTGTGGGTGCGGGAGGGCCGGTTGAGCAGTTCTTC	CASSVGAGGPVEQFF
TRBJ1-6	14	TRBV5-1	TRBD1	-	TGCGCCAGCAGCCGGGACAGACTAAATTCACCCCTCCACTTT	CASSRDRLNSPLHF
TRBJ2-1	13	TRBV15	-	-	TGTGCCACCAGCAGAGGTGACAGCAATGAGCAGTTCTTC	CATSRGDSNEQFF
TRBJ2-1	14	TRBV19	-	-	TGTGCCAGTAGTCCGTCGAGGGCCTACAATGAGCAGTTCTTC	CASSPSRAYNEQFF
TRBJ1-4	15	TRBV3-1/TRBV3-2	-	-	TGTGCCAGCAGCCAAGATTCAGGGGCTCGTGAAAAACTGTTTTTT	CASSQDSGAREKLFF
TRBJ2-3	17	TRBV5-1	-	-	TGCGCCAGCAGCACGAACCCGGCTCTAGCGAGCACAGATACGCAGTATTTT	CASSTNPALASTDTQYF
TRBJ2-3	16	TRBV9	TRBD1	-	TGTGCCAGCAGCGTAGGGACAGGTGCTAGCACAGATACGCAGTATTTT	CASSVGTGASTDTQYF
TRBJ2-3	16	TRBV5-1	TRBD2	-	TGCGCCAGCAGCTTTTCTACCAGCGGGAGACCAGATACGCAGTATTTT	CASSFSTSGRPDTQYF
TRBJ2-1	16	TRBV7-9	TRBD2	-	TGTGCCAGCAGTCCGGCTAGCGGGAGGGATTACAATGAGCAGTTCTTC	CASSPASGRDYNEQFF
TRBJ2-3	17	TRBV11-3	TRBD2	-	TGTGCCAGCAGCTCAGTCTCCGGGACTAGCGGGAGTGGTACGCAGTATTTT	CASSSVSGTSGSGTQYF
TRBJ1-6	14	TRBV30	-	-	TGTGCCTGGAGTCGGACAATCTATAATTCACCCCTCCACTTT	CAWSRTIYNSPLHF
TRBJ2-3	15	TRBV7-3	TRBD2	-	TGTGCCAGCAGCCCGGTGGGCGGGGGGTCAGATACGCAGTATTTT	CASSPVGGGSDTQYF